These 24 T cell receptor beta chains came from one sample sequenced in a study of blood T cell repertoires in COVID-19. Assay: immunoSEQ multiplex PCR; the TCRdb copy retains only in-frame clones and omits some. The sample shows roughly 200,000 clones, around 87% of them seen only once. Sequencing was done on a sample of peripheral blood. The receptors originated from a man in his forties or fifties with active or convalescent COVID-19.

The chain recombines TRBV11-3 with TRBJ2-1; 11 nucleotides align to TRBD2. This CDR3 contains 16 residues. The V and J ends lost 6 bases and 3 bases, in that order; junction bases with no gene match: 7. Germline assignment: CDR1 SGHNT and CDR2 YENEEA. The CDR3 protein is CASSSSGGRIYNEQFF. The DNA of the CDR3 is TGTGCCAGCAGTTCTAGCGGGGGGAGGATCTACAATGAGCAGTTCTTC.

This clone has a handful of counts. This rearrangement joins TRBV7-8 to TRBJ1-2; 9 nucleotides agree with TRBD1. CDR1 SGHVS and CDR2 FQNEAQ come from the germline V gene. The CDR3 runs to 18 residues. Trimming cost V 5 bases and J 3 bases; bases outside gene matches: 16. For the CDR3, the DNA is TGTGCCAGCAGCCCTCCGGGACAGGGTTTTTTTGGAGACTATGGCTACACCTTC. Its protein is CASSPPGQGFFGDYGYTF.

The chain recombines TRBV5-1 with TRBJ1-1; TRBD1 matches at 9 bases. Germline-derived CDR1 and CDR2 are SGHRS and YFSETQ. This CDR3 spans 16 amino acids. The trim removed 1 base at V and 5 bases at J, leaving 9 bases unmatched. CDR3 in amino acids: CASSLSSRGQGTEAFF. Here the CDR3 DNA reads TGCGCCAGCAGCTTGTCTAGTCGGGGACAGGGAACTGAAGCTTTCTTT.

Only a few counts were recorded for this clone. The chain has TRBV5-1 and TRBJ2-7; possibly TRBD1 for D (6 bases). The CDR3 has 14 residues. Per the germline V gene, CDR1 is SGHRS and CDR2 is YFSETQ. Trimming took off 4 bases at V and 3 bases at J, with 14 bases between the two ends. The CDR3 bases are TGCGCCAGCAGCGATCCGGGACAAAGCTACGAGCAGTACTTC. Its protein is CASSDPGQSYEQYF.

This chain connects TRBV4-2 to TRBJ2-1, with TRBD2 identical over 14 bases. Per the germline V gene, CDR1 is LGHNA and CDR2 is YNFKEQ. The V gene end was trimmed by 3 bases and the J gene end by 0 bases; junction bases not matched to a gene: 1. The CDR3 extends over 17 amino acids. The chain's CDR3 is CASSQGTSGSSYNEQFF. As DNA, the CDR3 is TGTGCCAGCAGCCAGGGGACTAGCGGGAGCTCCTACAATGAGCAGTTCTTC.

This chain connects TRBV4-1 to TRBJ2-7, with 9 positions matching TRBD1. Trimming at V came to 3 bases and at J to 7 bases, leaving 7 bases not matched to a gene. CDR3 length equals 14 residues. Per germline, CDR1 MGHRA and CDR2 YSYEKL. The CDR3 bases are TGCGCCAGCAGCCAGTACAGGGGGCAGTGGGAGCAGTACTTC. It is translated as CASSQYRGQWEQYF.

In its sample, this clone was seen once. The chain joins TRBV11-2 to TRBJ1-5, with no clear D. The germline CDR1 and CDR2 sequences are SGHAT and FQNNGV. Trimming took off 6 bases at V and 6 bases at J, with 9 bases between the two ends. The length of the CDR3 is 12 residues. CDR3 sequence: CASSHLSQPQHF. The CDR3 DNA sequence: TGTGCCAGCAGTCATTTGAGTCAGCCCCAGCATTTT.

As to this clone: Other nucleotide sequences in the sample specify the same CDR3. The V gene is TRBV4-1, the J gene TRBJ2-7; D perhaps matches TRBD1 (6 bases). Deletions cut 0 bases from V and 4 bases from J, with 13 bases between. The germline gives CDR1 MGHRA, CDR2 YSYEKL. The CDR3 spans 15 residues. CDR3 loop: CASSQEGQGPYEQYF. The CDR3 bases are TGCGCCAGCAGCCAAGAGGGGCAGGGGCCGTACGAGCAGTACTTC.

This chain links TRBV29-1 with TRBJ1-2; D is perhaps TRBD1 (6 bases). This CDR3 is built from 12 residues. Germline values: CDR1 SQVTM, CDR2 ANQGSEA. Trimming removed 6 bases at V and 7 bases at J, with 15 bases between. The CDR3 region is CSVGDTSLGYTF. For the CDR3, the DNA is TGCAGCGTGGGGGACACGAGTCTTGGCTACACCTTC.

The count of this clone is one. The chain links TRBV12-3 or TRBV12-4 to TRBJ2-7; D is undetermined. Trimming left V 6 bases short and J 7 bases short, with 16 bases between. This CDR3 region has 13 residues. The DNA for the CDR3 is TGTGCCAGCAGCCTAGAAGCCTTGAGGGAGCAGTACTTC. Translating it yields CASSLEALREQYF.

The V call is TRBV11-3, the J call TRBJ2-2; D not resolved. The CDR3 is made up of 14 amino acids. Trimming cost V 0 bases and J 7 bases, with 9 bases left between them. Germline CDR1 and CDR2: SGHNT and YENEEA. DNA for the CDR3: TGTGCCAGCAGCTTAGATAGTCTGCGCGGGGAGCTGTTTTTT. Its protein is CASSLDSLRGELFF.

This clone came up once. This chain uses TRBV27 with TRBJ2-2, with a tentative D call TRBD1 (6 bases). Germline V gene sequence: CDR1 MNHEY, CDR2 SMNVEV (reference sequence). V gave up 8 bases and J gave up 6 bases, with 16 bases separating them. CDR3 size: 14 residues. The DNA of the CDR3 is TGTGCCAGCGGCCAAAGGGGGTTATCCGGGGAGCTGTTTTTT. Translating gives CASGQRGLSGELFF.

As regards this clone: Other nucleotide sequences in the sample specify the same CDR3. The chain uses TRBV5-1 and TRBJ2-7; 7 positions agree with TRBD1. CDR1 is SGHRS and CDR2 is YFSETQ in the germline V gene. The V segment lost 1 base and the J segment 0 bases; nucleotides outside the gene matches: 1. The CDR3 is 14 residues long. The CDR3 here is CASSLNRGSYEQYF. CDR3 nucleotides: TGCGCCAGCAGCTTGAACAGGGGCTCCTACGAGCAGTACTTC.

The genes are TRBV4-1 and TRBJ2-1, with TRBD2 identical over 10 bases. Germline CDR1 is MGHRA and CDR2 is YSYEKL. This CDR3 has 16 amino acids. Losses at the gene ends were 4 bases for V and 9 bases for J; bases not matched to a gene: 12. CDR3 loop: CASSPSPAGGRIEQFF. In DNA form, the CDR3 reads TGCGCCAGCAGCCCTTCCCCAGCGGGGGGGCGGATTGAGCAGTTCTTC.

The J gene is TRBJ2-7, the V gene TRBV7-9, with D tentatively TRBD2 (6 bases). The germline CDR1 and CDR2 sequences are SEHNR and FQNEAQ (reference sequence). Between the trimmed V and J ends, which lost 5 bases and 2 bases, there was a span of 13 bases. The CDR3 has 14 residues. As DNA, the CDR3 is TGTGCCAGCAGCCTGGAGGGCGGAGCCTACGAGCAGTACTTC. Translated, it gives CASSLEGGAYEQYF.

The CDR3 bases are TGTGCCAGCAGCTCGCAGGAATCAACTAATGAAAAACTGTTTTTT. Translating it yields CASSSQESTNEKLFF. The chain links TRBV7-9 to TRBJ1-4; D is unclear. V lost 4 bases to trimming and J lost 0 bases, with 9 bases between them. The length of the CDR3 is 15 residues. Germline CDR1 reads SEHNR; CDR2 reads FQNEAQ (reference sequence).

The V and J genes are TRBV28 and TRBJ1-5, with D perhaps TRBD1 (5 bases). The V end lost 5 bases, the J end lost 5 bases, and 13 bases lay between the germline ends. This CDR3 spans 14 amino acids. Germline CDR1 MDHEN, CDR2 SYDVKM. The chain's CDR3 is CASSRLPGDQPQHF. CDR3 in DNA: TGTGCCAGCAGTCGCCTCCCGGGGGATCAGCCCCAGCATTTT.

Note on this clone: Other nucleotide sequences in the sample specify the same CDR3. This chain links TRBV11-2 with TRBJ1-6; D unresolved. The CDR3 contains 13 residues. The germline CDR1 and CDR2 sequences are SGHAT and FQNNGV. Trimming took 2 bases from V and 6 from J, leaving 5 bases between them. The CDR3 bases are TGTGCCAGCAGCTTACCCGGTAATTCACCCCTCCACTTT. Translation: CASSLPGNSPLHF.

In its sample, this clone was seen a few times. This chain joins TRBV19 and TRBJ2-2; D is perhaps TRBD2 (6 bases). Trimming left V 7 bases short and J 6 bases short, with 15 bases between. CDR1 is LNHDA and CDR2 is SQIVND in the germline V gene (reference sequence). The CDR3 contains 14 residues. This CDR3 is CASNPGPGAGELFF. The CDR3 nucleotides read TGTGCCAGTAATCCGGGGCCGGGGGCCGGGGAGCTGTTTTTT.

The chain combines TRBV11-3 with TRBJ2-5; TRBD1 matches at 8 bases. V dropped 5 bases and J dropped 5; count of bases not matched to a gene: 13. This CDR3 has 16 amino acids. Per germline, CDR1 SGHNT and CDR2 YENEEA. The CDR3 region is CASSPAGQGWRETQYF. CDR3 bases: TGTGCCAGCAGCCCCGCCGGACAGGGTTGGAGGGAGACCCAGTACTTC.

V is TRBV4-3 and J is TRBJ2-7; D perhaps matches TRBD2 (5 bases). Germline lookup yields CDR1 LGHNA and CDR2 YSLEER. The CDR3 totals 15 residues. V was trimmed by 1 base and J by 3 bases, leaving 13 bases between them. The CDR3 protein is CASSQGSDWYYEQYF. In nucleotides, the CDR3 is TGCGCCAGCAGCCAAGGGTCGGACTGGTACTACGAGCAGTACTTC.

This chain connects TRBV11-2 to TRBJ1-6, with D hard to call. The V gene's germline CDR1 is SGHAT and CDR2 FQNNGV. This CDR3 has 14 amino acids. The germline V and J ends were trimmed by 2 bases and 14 bases, with 16 bases remaining between them. In DNA form, the CDR3 reads TGTGCCAGCAGCTTACCCCCTTTAGCCTCCACCCTCCACTTT. Amino acid sequence: CASSLPPLASTLHF.

J is TRBJ2-1 and V is TRBV28; D is perhaps TRBD2 (6 bases). The ends were cut back, 6 bases at V and 5 bases at J, with 14 bases in the middle. There are 14 residues in the CDR3. Germline V gives CDR1 MDHEN, CDR2 SYDVKM. CDR3 DNA: TGTGCCAGCAGAAAACCGGGACTCCACAATGAGCAGTTCTTC. Its translation: CASRKPGLHNEQFF.

The chain recombines TRBV10-3 with TRBJ1-1, with TRBD1 matching 7 bases. There are 13 residues in the CDR3. The germline CDR1 and CDR2 sequences are ENHRY and SYGVKD. Trimming cost V 2 bases and J 11 bases; bases outside gene matches: 8. The CDR3 coding sequence is TGTGCCATCAGTGAGGCAACAGGGGTGGAGGCTTTCTTT. Its translation: CAISEATGVEAFF.